This record concerns one T cell receptor (beta chain) sequence. This clone's antigen is unknown. No much larger clonotype is one base removed from it; base qualities were not supplied. This sample was included in a study of molecular identifiers for immune sequencing clone quantification (dated by TCRdb to the late 2010s). Study-level background: For a replicate experiment, RNA from approximately 20,000 or 100,000 naive CD8 T cells was divided into five aliquots, of which four were sequenced. This methods study used CD8 T cells to benchmark TCR RNA copy counting and molecular-identifier clustering-based TCR repertoire sequencing (MIDCIRS).

The study at large found these results: Spiked-in Jurkat TCR RNA equal to a single cell's worth was reported to be detectable even within 1,100,000 naive CD8 T cells. The sizes of highly expanded clones could end up underestimated when identical TCR molecules share a barcode. In CMV-specific effector cells, clones with more than 20 RNA copies accounted for over 99% of molecules, whereas in naive cells such clones accounted for under 1%. When barcode sub-clustering was left out, chimeric consensus sequences inflated TCR diversity, with chimeras reaching as high as 47%. The naive libraries included spiked-in Jurkat TCR RNA (10 copies' worth), and this Jurkat TCR RNA is not part of the donor repertoire. Modeling indicated 2.5 to 3 TCR RNA copies recovered per cell, compared with roughly 9.7 by digital PCR, which implies a capture efficiency of 25% to 35%.

The CDR3 sequence holds 13 residues, the cysteine and phenylalanine included. CDR3 DNA is the only sequence kept; it has 39 bases, read in frame from the first base. CDR1 LGHNA and CDR2 YNFKEQ are derived from the germline V gene. The junction shows trimming of 2 bases on V and 6 bases on J, plus 10 bases between the germline ends. The library was obtained by PCR. Sequenced using a NextSeq 500. Bulk TCR libraries were prepared as previously described, using TCR primers listed in Table S5. Purification of total RNA was performed with the Qiagen AllPrep DNA/RNA kit. Before any analysis, reads coming from multiple sequencing runs of the same library were combined into one pool. Processing in the source paper ran as follows. Reads were retained only if the reads had an exact TCR constant sequence, and the retained reads were trimmed to 150 nt and grouped according to their 12-nt molecular barcodes. Within each barcode group, reads were sub-clustered at a 15% Levenshtein threshold, and quality-weighted consensus sequences were built per RNA molecule. Non-functional sequences were excluded, and lower-count sequences lying one edit away from another sequence were also excluded. Based on fitting two negative binomial distributions, any barcode sub-cluster with under 20% of the maximum read count was discarded. Using fastp at Q25 and MiXCR, TCRdb reprocessed the public reads and kept productive beta chains. Duplicate CDR3 protein sequences are folded into a single record with the most common DNA and genes. These V and J calls derive from TCRdb rather than the authors' analysis. This sample gives nearly 55,000 distinct CDR3 sequences in total; just over 35% of them show up just once. Less than 5% of the sample belongs to the ten largest clones.

Libraries of naive CD8 T cells were built from about 21,000 to 970,000 sorted cells, with 10%, 30% or 50% of the purified RNA used. On a BD FACSAria II, naive CD8 T cells were FACS-sorted as CD8+CD4-CCR7+CD45RA+ and collected into RLT Plus buffer. To test detection sensitivity, Jurkat RNA equivalent to more than eight TCR copies was spiked into samples of about 19,000-1,100,000 naive CD8 T cells. CD8 T cells were enriched with RosetteSep CD8+ T Cell Enrichment Cocktail and Ficoll-Paque, followed by ACK red cell lysis. Sequenced input: naive CD8+ T cells from blood, with Jurkat cell RNA spiked in. This specimen's cell subset or site label, per the study, means: FACS-sorted CD8+CD4-CCR7+CD45RA+ naive T cells. The chain employs TRBV4-2 and TRBJ1-1, with a weak D call of TRBD1 (5 bases match). This TCR was sampled from a human donor in good health. Some libraries in this study had Jurkat cell RNA spiked in. CDR3 loop: CASSQQGTSEAFF. The DNA reads as follows: TGTGCCAGCAGCCAACAGGGTACGTCTGAAGCTTTCTTT.